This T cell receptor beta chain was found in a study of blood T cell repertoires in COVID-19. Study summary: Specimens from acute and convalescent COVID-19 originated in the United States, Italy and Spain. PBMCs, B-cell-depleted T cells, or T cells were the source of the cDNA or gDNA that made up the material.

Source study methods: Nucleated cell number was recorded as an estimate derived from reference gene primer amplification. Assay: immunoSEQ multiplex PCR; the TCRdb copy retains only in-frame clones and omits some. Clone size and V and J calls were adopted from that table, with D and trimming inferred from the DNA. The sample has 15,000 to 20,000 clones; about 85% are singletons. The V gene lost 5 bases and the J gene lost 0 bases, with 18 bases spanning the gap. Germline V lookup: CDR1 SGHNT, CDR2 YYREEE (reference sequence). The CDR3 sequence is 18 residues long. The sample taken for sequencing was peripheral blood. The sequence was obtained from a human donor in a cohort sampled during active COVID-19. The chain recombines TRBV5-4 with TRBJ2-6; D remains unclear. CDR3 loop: CASRPSGDPYSGANVLTF. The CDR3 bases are TGTGCCAGCAGACCGTCAGGCGATCCTTACTCTGGGGCCAACGTCCTGACTTTC.